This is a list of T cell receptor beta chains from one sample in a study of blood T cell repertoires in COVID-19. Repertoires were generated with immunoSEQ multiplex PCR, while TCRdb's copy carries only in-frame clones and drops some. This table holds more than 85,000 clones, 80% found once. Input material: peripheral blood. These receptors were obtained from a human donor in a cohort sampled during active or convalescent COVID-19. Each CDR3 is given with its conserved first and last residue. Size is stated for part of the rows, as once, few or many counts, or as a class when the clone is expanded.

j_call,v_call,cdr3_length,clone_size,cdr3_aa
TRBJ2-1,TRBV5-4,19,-,CASSLVAGGLFSSYNEQFF
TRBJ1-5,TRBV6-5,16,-,CASSYSPRGLNQPQHF
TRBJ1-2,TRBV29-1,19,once,CSVDFGGKGVSPSDYGYTF
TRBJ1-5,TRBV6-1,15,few,CASSEAGGRTQPQHF
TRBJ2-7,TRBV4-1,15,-,CASRQAGAGVYEQYF
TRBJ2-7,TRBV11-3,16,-,CARGGPCPRPPHEQYF
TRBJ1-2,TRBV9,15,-,CASSVGGAALYGYTF
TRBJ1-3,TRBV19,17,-,CASMGTLSARTGNTIYF
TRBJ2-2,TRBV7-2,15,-,CASSLGGVGTGELFF
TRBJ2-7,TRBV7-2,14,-,CASSSWTAAYEQYF
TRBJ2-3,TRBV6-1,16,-,CASSEIGVAGTDTQYF
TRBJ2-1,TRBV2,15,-,CATPGLAETYNEQFF
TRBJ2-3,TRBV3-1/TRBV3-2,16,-,CASSSRTGDFADTQYF
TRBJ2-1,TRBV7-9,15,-,CASGISGRNNNEQFF
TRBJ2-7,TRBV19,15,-,CASSYSSDRAHEQYF
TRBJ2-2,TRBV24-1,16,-,CATSAPGTGSNGELFF
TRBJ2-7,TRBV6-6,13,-,CASTLREGHEQYF
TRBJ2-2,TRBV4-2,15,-,CASSHSTKNTGELFF
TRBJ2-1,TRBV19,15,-,CASSGQPSSYNEQFF
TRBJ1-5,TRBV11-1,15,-,CASSAGQGANQPQHF
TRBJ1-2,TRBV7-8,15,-,CASSFLPGQGNGYTF
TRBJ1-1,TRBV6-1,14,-,CASSGTGVGTEAFF
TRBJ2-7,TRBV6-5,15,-,CASRTGESPRDEQYF
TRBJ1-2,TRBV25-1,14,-,CASSEWGGGYGYTF
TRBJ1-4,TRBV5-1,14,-,CASSLAYQDEKLFF
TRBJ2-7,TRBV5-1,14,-,CASRDIRVGGEQYF
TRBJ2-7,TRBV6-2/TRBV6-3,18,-,CASSYPPSWVGDNYEQYF
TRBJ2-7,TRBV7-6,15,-,CASSLGVANFYEQYF
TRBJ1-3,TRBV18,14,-,CASSPGGVGNTIYF
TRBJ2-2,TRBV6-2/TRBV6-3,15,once,CASSQTWGDTGELFF
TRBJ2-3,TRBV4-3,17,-,CASSTQGRAGATDTQYF
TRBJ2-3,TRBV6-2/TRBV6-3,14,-,CASSSYRGRDTQYF
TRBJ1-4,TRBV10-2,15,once,CASSGDRGRKEKLFF
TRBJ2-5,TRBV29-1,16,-,CSVVGAGTGVQETQYF
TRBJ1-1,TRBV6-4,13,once,CASSIGVATEAFF
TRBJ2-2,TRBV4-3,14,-,CASSPGLAAGELFF
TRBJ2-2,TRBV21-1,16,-,CASTPRGGLVTGELFF
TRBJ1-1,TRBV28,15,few,CASSLMTGGNTEAFF
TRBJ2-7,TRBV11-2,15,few,CASSLGGVLSYEQYF
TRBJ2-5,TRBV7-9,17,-,CASSFRPDRGVVETQYF
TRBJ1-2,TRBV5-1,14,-,CASSFATGLYGYTF
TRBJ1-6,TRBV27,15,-,CASRIAGTYNSPLHF
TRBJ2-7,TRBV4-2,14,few,CASSQDVRAYEQYF
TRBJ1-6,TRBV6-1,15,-,CASSESSSYNSPLHF
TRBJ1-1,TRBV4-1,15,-,CASSPVGLINTEAFF
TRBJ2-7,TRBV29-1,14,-,CSATPGGNSREQYF
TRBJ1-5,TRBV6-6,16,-,CASSYSDRAVNQPQHF
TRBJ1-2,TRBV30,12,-,CAWSVRGPGYTF
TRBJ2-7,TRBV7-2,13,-,CASSINLAVEQYF
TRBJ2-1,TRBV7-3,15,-,CASSSTSGRAGEQFF
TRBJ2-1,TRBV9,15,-,CASSVGTVPYNEQFF
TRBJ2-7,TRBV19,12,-,CASSTRGYEQYF